These T cell receptor beta chains were read from a single sample in a study of early T cells in non-severe SARS-CoV-2 infection. TCRdb processed the 5' RACE reads anew with MiXCR; each CDR3 protein has one entry. The repertoire holds 20,000 to 25,000 distinct CDR3 sequences, with 4.3% as singletons. The sequenced sample was whole blood. The receptors come from an adult who was a healthcare worker with PCR-confirmed SARS-CoV-2 infection or an uninfected control (not recorded which). Both conserved end residues are trimmed from each CDR3.

ASSPLQAASTDTQY | TRBJ2-3 | TRBV7-6 | 14
ASGRGGETQY | TRBJ2-5 | TRBV6-5 | 10
ATVSGRAGDEQY | TRBJ2-7 | TRBV10-3 | 12
ASSLAPGGHQPQH | TRBJ1-5 | TRBV12-3/TRBV12-4 | 13
SVEDLQGWSSTDTQY | TRBJ2-3 | TRBV29-1 | 15
ASSAGGSSYQETQY | TRBJ2-5 | TRBV5-5 | 14
ASSKDRGGQPQH | TRBJ1-5 | TRBV5-1 | 12
ASSSRQYQETQY | TRBJ2-5 | TRBV7-8 | 12
ASATVGGDTEAF | TRBJ1-1 | TRBV12-5 | 12
ASSQRQAGGELF | TRBJ2-2 | TRBV14 | 12
ASTTKLSSYGYT | TRBJ1-2 | TRBV12-3/TRBV12-4 | 12
ASKIEGTNSPLH | TRBJ1-6 | TRBV27 | 12
SVAKSRDNEQF | TRBJ2-1 | TRBV29-1 | 11
ASLSTFPGDTQY | TRBJ2-3 | TRBV7-9 | 12
ASSPGRGIEQF | TRBJ2-1 | TRBV7-7 | 11
ASSNLAGIQAF | TRBJ1-1 | TRBV6-2/TRBV6-3 | 11
ASSLILGQLYNEQF | TRBJ2-1 | TRBV7-2 | 14
ASYVTPTTGELF | TRBJ2-2 | TRBV2 | 12
ASSLLTYEQF | TRBJ2-1 | TRBV7-9 | 10
ASRAQGRTDTQY | TRBJ2-3 | TRBV5-1 | 12
ATQEGGDGYQPQH | TRBJ1-5 | TRBV7-9 | 13
ASSADRPEAQY | TRBJ2-5 | TRBV2 | 11
ASSEGQGYGYT | TRBJ1-2 | TRBV2 | 11
ASSTPDRYKQF | TRBJ2-1 | TRBV7-9 | 11
ASSQYTPTPRESYNSPLH | TRBJ1-6 | TRBV23-1 | 18
ASSRRWDADTQY | TRBJ2-3 | TRBV4-2 | 12
ASSPRTGGGNEQF | TRBJ2-1 | TRBV4-2 | 13
ASSAWGRGSGNTIY | TRBJ1-3 | TRBV11-2 | 14
ASSQAGLADYEQY | TRBJ2-7 | TRBV4-1 | 13
ASSRRLRDYEQY | TRBJ2-7 | TRBV6-5 | 12
SVGDSGNTIY | TRBJ1-3 | TRBV29-1 | 10
ASSFRQGGDTEAF | TRBJ1-1 | TRBV5-1 | 13
SARDLRGSSYNEQF | TRBJ2-1 | TRBV20-1 | 14
ASSYSKGGDYGYT | TRBJ1-2 | TRBV6-6 | 13
ASSQVVGTSGTNTGELF | TRBJ2-2 | TRBV4-2 | 17
SAEPGQLYNEQF | TRBJ2-1 | TRBV20-1 | 12
ASITGGVRAEAF | TRBJ1-1 | TRBV6-1 | 12
ASSALPNEQF | TRBJ2-1 | TRBV19 | 10
ASRQIAQGPKALH | TRBJ1-6 | TRBV2 | 13
ASSQRGGINTEAF | TRBJ1-1 | TRBV11-3 | 13
SVAVGTGGLDEQF | TRBJ2-1 | TRBV29-1 | 13
ASSSGLAGPLAKY | TRBJ2-7 | TRBV5-1 | 13
ASSETSGTDYEQY | TRBJ2-7 | TRBV7-2 | 13
ASRGPPDRVVGQPQH | TRBJ1-5 | TRBV2 | 15
ASSFTDAFGSPLH | TRBJ1-6 | TRBV11-2 | 13
ASGGLGPSEQY | TRBJ2-7 | TRBV6-6 | 11